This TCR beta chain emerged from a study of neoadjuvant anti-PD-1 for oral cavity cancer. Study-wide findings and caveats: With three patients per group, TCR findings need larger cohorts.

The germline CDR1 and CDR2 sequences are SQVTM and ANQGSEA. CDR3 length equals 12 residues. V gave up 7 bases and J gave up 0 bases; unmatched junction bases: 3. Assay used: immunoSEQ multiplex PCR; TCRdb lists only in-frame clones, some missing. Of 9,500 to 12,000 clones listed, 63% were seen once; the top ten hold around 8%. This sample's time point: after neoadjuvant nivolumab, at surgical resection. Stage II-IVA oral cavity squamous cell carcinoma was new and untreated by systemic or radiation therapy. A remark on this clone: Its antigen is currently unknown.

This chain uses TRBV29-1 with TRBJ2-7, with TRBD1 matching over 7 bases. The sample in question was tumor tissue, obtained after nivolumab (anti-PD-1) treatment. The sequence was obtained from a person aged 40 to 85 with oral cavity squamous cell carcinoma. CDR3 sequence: CSAGQSSYEQYF. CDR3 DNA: TGCAGCGCGGGACAGAGCTCCTACGAGCAGTACTTC.